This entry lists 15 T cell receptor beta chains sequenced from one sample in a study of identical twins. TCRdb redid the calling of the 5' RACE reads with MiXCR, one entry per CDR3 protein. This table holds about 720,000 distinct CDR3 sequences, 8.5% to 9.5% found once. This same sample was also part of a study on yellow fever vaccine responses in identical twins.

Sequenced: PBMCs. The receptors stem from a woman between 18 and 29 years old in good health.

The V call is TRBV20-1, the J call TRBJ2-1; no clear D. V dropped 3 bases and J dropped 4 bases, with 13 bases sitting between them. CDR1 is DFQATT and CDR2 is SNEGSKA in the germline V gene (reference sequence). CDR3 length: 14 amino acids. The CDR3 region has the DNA TGCAGTGCTAGGACCGACTTAGTTTACAATGAGCAGTTCTTC. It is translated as CSARTDLVYNEQFF.

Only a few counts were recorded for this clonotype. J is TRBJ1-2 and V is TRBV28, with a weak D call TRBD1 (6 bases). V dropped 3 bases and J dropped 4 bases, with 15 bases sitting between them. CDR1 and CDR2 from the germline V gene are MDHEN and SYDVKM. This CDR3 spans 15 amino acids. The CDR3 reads CASSLGGGTGYGYTF. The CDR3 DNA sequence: TGTGCCAGCAGTTTGGGAGGGGGTACGGGCTATGGCTACACCTTC.

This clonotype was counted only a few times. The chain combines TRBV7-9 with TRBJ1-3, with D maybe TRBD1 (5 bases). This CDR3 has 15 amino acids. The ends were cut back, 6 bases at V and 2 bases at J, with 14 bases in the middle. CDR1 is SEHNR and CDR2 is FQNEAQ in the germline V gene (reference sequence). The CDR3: CASRSSWGAGNTIYF. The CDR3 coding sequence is TGTGCCAGCAGGTCATCGTGGGGGGCTGGAAACACCATATATTTT.

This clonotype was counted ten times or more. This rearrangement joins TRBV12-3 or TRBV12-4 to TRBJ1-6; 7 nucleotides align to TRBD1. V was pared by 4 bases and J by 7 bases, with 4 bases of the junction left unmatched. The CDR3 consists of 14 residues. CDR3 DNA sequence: TGTGCCAGCAGTTCGGACAGGAACAATTCACCCCTCCACTTT. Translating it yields CASSSDRNNSPLHF.

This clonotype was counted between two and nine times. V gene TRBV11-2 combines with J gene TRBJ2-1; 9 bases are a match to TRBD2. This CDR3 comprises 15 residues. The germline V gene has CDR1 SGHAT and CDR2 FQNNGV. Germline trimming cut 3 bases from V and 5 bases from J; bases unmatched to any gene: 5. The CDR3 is CASSFSSGGHNEQFF. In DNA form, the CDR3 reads TGTGCCAGCAGCTTTTCCAGCGGGGGGCACAATGAGCAGTTCTTC.

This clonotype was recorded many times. CDR3 protein: CASSFTGGYGYTF. In DNA form, the CDR3 reads TGTGCCAGCAGTTTTACAGGGGGCTATGGCTACACCTTC. The chain employs TRBV12-3 or TRBV12-4 and TRBJ1-2; 8 bases agree with TRBD1. This CDR3 is 13 amino acids long. Losses at the gene ends were 3 bases for V and 4 bases for J; bases not matched to a gene: 1.

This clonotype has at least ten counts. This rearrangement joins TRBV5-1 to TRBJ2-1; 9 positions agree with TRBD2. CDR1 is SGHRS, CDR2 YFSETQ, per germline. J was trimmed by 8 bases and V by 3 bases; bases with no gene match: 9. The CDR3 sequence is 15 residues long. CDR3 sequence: CASSSGRGGIDEQFF. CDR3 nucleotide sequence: TGCGCCAGCAGCTCGGGGCGGGGGGGCATCGATGAGCAGTTCTTC.

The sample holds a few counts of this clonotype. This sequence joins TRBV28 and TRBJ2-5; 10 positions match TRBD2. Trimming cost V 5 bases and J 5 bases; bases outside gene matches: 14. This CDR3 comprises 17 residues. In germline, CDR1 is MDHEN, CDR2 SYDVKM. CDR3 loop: CASSTVGSGRLGETQYF. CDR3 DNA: TGTGCCAGCAGTACAGTTGGTAGCGGGAGGTTAGGGGAGACCCAGTACTTC.

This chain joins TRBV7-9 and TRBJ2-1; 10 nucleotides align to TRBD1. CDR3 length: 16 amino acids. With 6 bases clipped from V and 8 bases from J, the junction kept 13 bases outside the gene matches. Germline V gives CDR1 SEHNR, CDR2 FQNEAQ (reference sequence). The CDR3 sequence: CASRVPPGQGIHEQFF. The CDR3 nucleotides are TGTGCCAGCAGAGTTCCCCCGGGACAGGGGATCCATGAGCAGTTCTTC.

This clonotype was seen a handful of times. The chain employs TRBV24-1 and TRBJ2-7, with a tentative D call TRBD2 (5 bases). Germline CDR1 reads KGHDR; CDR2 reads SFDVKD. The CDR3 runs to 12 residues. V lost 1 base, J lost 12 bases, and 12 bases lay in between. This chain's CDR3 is CATSDFLGRGYF. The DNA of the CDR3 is TGTGCCACCAGTGATTTTCTCGGCCGGGGGTACTTC.

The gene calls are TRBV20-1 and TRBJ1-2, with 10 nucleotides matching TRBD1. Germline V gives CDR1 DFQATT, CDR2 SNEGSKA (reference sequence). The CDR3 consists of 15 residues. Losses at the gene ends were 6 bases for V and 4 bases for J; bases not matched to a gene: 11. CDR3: CSARTGGLRGYGYTF. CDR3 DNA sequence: TGCAGTGCAAGGACAGGGGGGCTAAGGGGCTATGGCTACACCTTC.

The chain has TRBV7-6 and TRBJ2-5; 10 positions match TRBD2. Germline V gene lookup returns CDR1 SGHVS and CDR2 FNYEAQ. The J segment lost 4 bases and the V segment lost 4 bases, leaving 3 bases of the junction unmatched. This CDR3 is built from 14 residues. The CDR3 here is CASSSWTSGETQYF. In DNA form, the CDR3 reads TGTGCCAGCAGCTCATGGACTAGCGGAGAGACCCAGTACTTC.

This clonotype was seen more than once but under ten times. CDR3 loop: CASSLGGEGLSQPQHF. The CDR3 DNA follows: TGCGCCAGCAGCTTGGGTGGAGAGGGTTTGAGTCAGCCCCAGCATTTT. V and J are TRBV5-1 and TRBJ1-5, with D unclear. Trimming stripped 0 bases from V and 6 bases from J, with 16 bases between. Germline CDR1 reads SGHRS; CDR2 reads YFSETQ. This CDR3 has 16 residues.

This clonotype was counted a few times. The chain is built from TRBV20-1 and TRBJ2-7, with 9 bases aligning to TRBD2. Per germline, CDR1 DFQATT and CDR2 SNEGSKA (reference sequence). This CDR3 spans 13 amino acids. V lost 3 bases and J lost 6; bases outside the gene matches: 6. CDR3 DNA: TGCAGTGCTAGGAGTAGCGGGAGTCCCGAGCAGTACTTC. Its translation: CSARSSGSPEQYF.

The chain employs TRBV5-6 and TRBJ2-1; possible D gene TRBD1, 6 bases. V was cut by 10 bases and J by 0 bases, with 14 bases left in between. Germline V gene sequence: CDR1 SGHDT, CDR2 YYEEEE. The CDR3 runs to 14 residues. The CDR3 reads CASTARGSYNEQFF. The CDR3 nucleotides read TGTGCCTCCACGGCCAGGGGCTCCTACAATGAGCAGTTCTTC.